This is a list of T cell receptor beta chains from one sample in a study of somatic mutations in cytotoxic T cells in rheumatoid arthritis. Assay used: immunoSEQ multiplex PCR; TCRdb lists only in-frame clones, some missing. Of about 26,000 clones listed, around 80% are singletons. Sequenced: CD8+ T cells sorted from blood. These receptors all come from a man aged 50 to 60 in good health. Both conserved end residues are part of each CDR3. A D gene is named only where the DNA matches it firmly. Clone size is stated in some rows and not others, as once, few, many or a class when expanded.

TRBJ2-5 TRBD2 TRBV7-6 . TGTGCCAGCAGCCCTAGCGGGGAGGGGACCCAGTACTTC CASSPSGEGTQYF
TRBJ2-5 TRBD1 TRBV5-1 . TGCGCCAGCAGCTTGGCCATCGGACAGGGAGCAGAGACCCAGTACTTC CASSLAIGQGAETQYF
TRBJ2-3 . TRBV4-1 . TGCGCCAGCAGCCAAGATAGGTTAGCTCAGGATACGCAGTATTTT CASSQDRLAQDTQYF
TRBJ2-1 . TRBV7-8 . TGTGCCAGCAGCTTAGCAGATTTTGCGGGGCAGTACAATGAGCAGTTCTTC CASSLADFAGQYNEQFF
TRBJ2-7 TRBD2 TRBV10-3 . TGTGCCATCAGTGAGTCGTCGCTAGCGGGAGCGGGGTACGAGCAGTACTTC CAISESSLAGAGYEQYF
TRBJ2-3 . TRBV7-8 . TGTGCCAGCACCGACGTAACAGATACGCAGTATTTT CASTDVTDTQYF
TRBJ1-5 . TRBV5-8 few TGTGCCAGCAGGCTGGGCGGTGCCAATCAGCCCCAGCATTTT CASRLGGANQPQHF
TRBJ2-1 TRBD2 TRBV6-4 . TGTGCCAGCAGTGACTCGACGGGAGGGTACAATGAGCAGTTCTTC CASSDSTGGYNEQFF
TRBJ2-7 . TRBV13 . TGTGCCAGCACGCAGGGTGCCCACGAGCAGTACTTC CASTQGAHEQYF
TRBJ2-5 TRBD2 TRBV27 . TGTGCCAGCAGTAAACAGAGGACTAGCGGGGCACAAGAGACCCAGTACTTC CASSKQRTSGAQETQYF
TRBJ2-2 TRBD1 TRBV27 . TGTGCCAGCAGTGCCCAGACAGGGGTATCGGTTGGCGCCGGGGAGCTGTTTTTT CASSAQTGVSVGAGELFF
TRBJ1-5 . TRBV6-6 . TGTGCCAGCGGGACCCGGGCCGGACTCAATCAGCCCCAGCATTTT CASGTRAGLNQPQHF
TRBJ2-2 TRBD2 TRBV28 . TGTGCCAGCAGTCCGGGGACTACCGAGACCGGGGAGCTGTTTTTT CASSPGTTETGELFF
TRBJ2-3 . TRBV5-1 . TGCGCCAGCAGCTTGGCTGCTAGGGAGGGCACAGATACGCAGTATTTT CASSLAAREGTDTQYF
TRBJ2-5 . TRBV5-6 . TGTGCCAGCAGCACCTGGACAGAAGAGACCCAGTACTTC CASSTWTEETQYF
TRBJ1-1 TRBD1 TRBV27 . TGTGCCAGCAGTTTATCACAGGGGGCGGGGAACACTGAAGCTTTCTTT CASSLSQGAGNTEAFF
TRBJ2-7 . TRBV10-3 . TGTGCCATCGGGGGAGATTCCTACGAGCAGTACTTC CAIGGDSYEQYF
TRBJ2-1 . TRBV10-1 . TGCGCCAGCAGTGAGTGGGGAACAAACAATGAGCAGTTCTTC CASSEWGTNNEQFF
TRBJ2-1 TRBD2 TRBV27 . TGTGCCAGCAGTCCCCCGGGACTAGCGGGAGGGCCTCGAGAGCAGTTCTTC CASSPPGLAGGPREQFF
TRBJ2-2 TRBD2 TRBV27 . TGTGCCAGCAGTTTACGGACTAGCGGGAGAACAAACACCGGGGAGCTGTTTTTT CASSLRTSGRTNTGELFF
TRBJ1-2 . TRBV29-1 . TGCAGCGCGACTCCGGGGGGGGCCAACTATGGCTACACCTTC CSATPGGANYGYTF
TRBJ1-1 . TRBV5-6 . TGTGCCAGCAGCCTGGACAGAAATTACCTCGAAGCTTTCTTT CASSLDRNYLEAFF
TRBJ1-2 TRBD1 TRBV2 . TGTGCCAGCAGTGAGCAGTACAAACAGGGGACCGCGTTTAACTATGGCTACACCTTC CASSEQYKQGTAFNYGYTF
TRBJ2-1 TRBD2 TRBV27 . TGTGCCAGCAGTCCCGGACTAGCGGGAGTCAATGAGCAGTTCTTC CASSPGLAGVNEQFF
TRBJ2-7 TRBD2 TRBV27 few TGTGCCAGCAGTCCGGGGGTAGCGGGAGTTGAGCAGTACTTC CASSPGVAGVEQYF
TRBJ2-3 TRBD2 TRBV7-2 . TGTGCCAGCAGCTTAGTAGCGGGAGGTCGCACAGATACGCAGTATTTT CASSLVAGGRTDTQYF
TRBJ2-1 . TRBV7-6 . TGTGCCAGCAGCCCCGGCCTAGCGCCCCCCCGAAATGAGCAGTTCTTC CASSPGLAPPRNEQFF
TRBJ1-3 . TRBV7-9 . TGTGCCAGCAGCTTAGGACCTGGAAACACCATATATTTT CASSLGPGNTIYF
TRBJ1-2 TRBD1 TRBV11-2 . TGTGCCAGCAGCGCATGGGACAGGGGAGTCGCTAACTATGGCTACACCTTC CASSAWDRGVANYGYTF
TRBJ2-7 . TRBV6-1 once TGTGCCAGCAGTGAAGAAGTAGGGGAGGACGACGAGCAGTACTTC CASSEEVGEDDEQYF
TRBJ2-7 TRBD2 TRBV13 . TGTGCCAGCAGCCAGGGACTAGCGGGGAGACAGTACTTC CASSQGLAGRQYF
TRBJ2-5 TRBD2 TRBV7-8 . TGTGCCAGCAGCCACGGACTAGCGGGGCGAGAGACCCAGTACTTC CASSHGLAGRETQYF
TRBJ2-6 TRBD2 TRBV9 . TGTGCCAGCAGCTCCAGGAGGGGGTCTAGCGGGGGCTCTGGGGCCAACGTCCTGACTTTC CASSSRRGSSGGSGANVLTF
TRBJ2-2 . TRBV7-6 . TGTGCCAGCACCTTCGGGAGTTCCGGGGAGCTGTTTTTT CASTFGSSGELFF
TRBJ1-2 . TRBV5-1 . TGCGCCAGCAGCTTGGAGGTACAGGGATATGGCTACACCTTC CASSLEVQGYGYTF
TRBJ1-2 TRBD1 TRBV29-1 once TGCAGCGTCGATCCGGGACAGGGAGGCTATGGCTACACCTTC CSVDPGQGGYGYTF
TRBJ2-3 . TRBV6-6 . TGTGCCAGCAGTTATGTAAGGGGACCCACAGATACGCAGTATTTT CASSYVRGPTDTQYF
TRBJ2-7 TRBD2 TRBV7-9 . TGTGCCAGCAGCTTAGATCATCGCGGGGGATTAACCTACGAGCAGTACTTC CASSLDHRGGLTYEQYF
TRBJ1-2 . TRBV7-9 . TGTGCCAGCAGCTTAGAAAGGGGGGACGAAGGCTACACCTTC CASSLERGDEGYTF
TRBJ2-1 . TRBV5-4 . TGTGCCAGCAGCCCGTCTACATTATACCCGAGCTCCTACAATGAGCAGTTCTTC CASSPSTLYPSSYNEQFF
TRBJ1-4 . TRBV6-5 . TGTGCCAGCAGTTACTCGACTCTGAATGAAAAACTGTTTTTT CASSYSTLNEKLFF
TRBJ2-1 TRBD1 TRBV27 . TGTGCCAGCAGTCTCGACAGGGGATGGAATGAGCAGTTCTTC CASSLDRGWNEQFF
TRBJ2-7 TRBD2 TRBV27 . TGTGCCAGCAGCCGCCGATTCGGGAGGTACGAGCAGTACTTC CASSRRFGRYEQYF
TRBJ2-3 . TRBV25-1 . TGTGCCAGCAGTGGGGTAAGGGATACGCAGTATTTT CASSGVRDTQYF
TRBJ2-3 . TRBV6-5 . TGTGCCAGCAGGCTCGGTGGGGGATTCACAGATACGCAGTATTTT CASRLGGGFTDTQYF